This record covers a single T cell receptor beta chain. Its antigen is still unknown. V gave up 6 bases and J gave up 5 bases; unmatched junction bases: 10. Per germline, CDR1 MNHNY and CDR2 SVGAGI (reference sequence). CDR3 length equals 15 residues. The entry originates in a study of identical twins. Each CDR3 protein is one row after TCRdb ran MiXCR on the 5' RACE reads. The data contain 1.5 million to 2 million distinct CDR3 sequences, around 29% of them seen just once; the ten biggest clones take up roughly 0.3%. Study results and limitations: Not following the same donors, the study drew its conclusions from cross-sectional statistical analysis.

This TCR derives from a newborn girl in good health. The source material was cord blood. V is TRBV6-6 and J is TRBJ2-3, with 8 bases lining up with TRBD1. For the CDR3, the DNA is TGTGCCAGCAGCCTTGGGGGACAGGATGGAGATACGCAGTATTTT. Residues: CASSLGGQDGDTQYF.